The rows below give T cell receptor beta chains drawn from one sample of a study of T cells after yellow fever vaccination. TCRdb processed the 5' RACE reads anew with MiXCR; each CDR3 protein has one entry. The table records about 630,000 distinct CDR3 sequences, roughly an eighth of them present only once. The material was PBMCs, obtained on the day of the yellow fever booster vaccination. All receptors derive from a man aged 25-45 years who received the YFV17D yellow fever vaccine. CDR3s include the opening cysteine and the closing phenylalanine or tryptophan. A D gene is named only where the DNA matches it firmly. Size is omitted from some rows. Given values are once, few, many or a class for expanded clones.

d_call,v_call,clone_size,j_call,cdr3_nt,cdr3_aa
TRBD2,TRBV4-2,-,TRBJ2-7,TGTGCCAGCAGCCTGCCCTCCGGGACTAGCGGGAGTTCAGCCTACGAGCAGTACTTC,CASSLPSGTSGSSAYEQYF
-,TRBV5-6,few,TRBJ1-3,TGTGCCAGCAGCTTCCCCAGCTCTGGAAACACCATATATTTT,CASSFPSSGNTIYF
-,TRBV20-1,-,TRBJ2-7,TGCAGTGCTATACGTCGGACTAACTTTTACGAGCAGTACTTC,CSAIRRTNFYEQYF
TRBD1,TRBV28,-,TRBJ2-4,TGTGCCAGCAGTTTATCAGTAACAGGGGGCGCGGACATTCAGTACTTC,CASSLSVTGGADIQYF
TRBD2,TRBV3-1,-,TRBJ2-3,TGTGCCAGCAGCCACCTGTTCGGAGCGGGAGCCTCCTCGGATACGCAGTATTTT,CASSHLFGAGASSDTQYF
TRBD2,TRBV11-2,-,TRBJ2-3,TGTGCCAGCAGCTTAGTATCTTTAGGCGGGAGAGGGGCGCCAGATACGCAGTATTTT,CASSLVSLGGRGAPDTQYF
TRBD2,TRBV29-1,-,TRBJ2-1,TGCAGCGGATCGGGACTAAACAATGAGCAGTTCTTC,CSGSGLNNEQFF
-,TRBV7-3,-,TRBJ2-1,TGTGCCAGCAGCTTAACGTTATCAGTGGGGGGTGGGAATGAGCAGTTCTTC,CASSLTLSVGGGNEQFF
-,TRBV5-5,few,TRBJ2-1,TGTGCCAGCAGCCCGCTAGAGAGCCTCCTCAATGAGCAGTTCTTC,CASSPLESLLNEQFF
-,TRBV12-3/TRBV12-4,-,TRBJ2-3,TGTGCCAGCAGTTCCGAGGTACCCACAGATACGCAGTATTTT,CASSSEVPTDTQYF
TRBD1,TRBV11-1,-,TRBJ2-1,TGTGCCAGCAGCTTAGATACACAGGGGGTGATAAGATCCAGTGAGCAGTTCTTC,CASSLDTQGVIRSSEQFF
TRBD1,TRBV3-1,few,TRBJ1-2,TGTGCCAGCAGCCGAACTACAGGGGATGGCTACACCTTC,CASSRTTGDGYTF